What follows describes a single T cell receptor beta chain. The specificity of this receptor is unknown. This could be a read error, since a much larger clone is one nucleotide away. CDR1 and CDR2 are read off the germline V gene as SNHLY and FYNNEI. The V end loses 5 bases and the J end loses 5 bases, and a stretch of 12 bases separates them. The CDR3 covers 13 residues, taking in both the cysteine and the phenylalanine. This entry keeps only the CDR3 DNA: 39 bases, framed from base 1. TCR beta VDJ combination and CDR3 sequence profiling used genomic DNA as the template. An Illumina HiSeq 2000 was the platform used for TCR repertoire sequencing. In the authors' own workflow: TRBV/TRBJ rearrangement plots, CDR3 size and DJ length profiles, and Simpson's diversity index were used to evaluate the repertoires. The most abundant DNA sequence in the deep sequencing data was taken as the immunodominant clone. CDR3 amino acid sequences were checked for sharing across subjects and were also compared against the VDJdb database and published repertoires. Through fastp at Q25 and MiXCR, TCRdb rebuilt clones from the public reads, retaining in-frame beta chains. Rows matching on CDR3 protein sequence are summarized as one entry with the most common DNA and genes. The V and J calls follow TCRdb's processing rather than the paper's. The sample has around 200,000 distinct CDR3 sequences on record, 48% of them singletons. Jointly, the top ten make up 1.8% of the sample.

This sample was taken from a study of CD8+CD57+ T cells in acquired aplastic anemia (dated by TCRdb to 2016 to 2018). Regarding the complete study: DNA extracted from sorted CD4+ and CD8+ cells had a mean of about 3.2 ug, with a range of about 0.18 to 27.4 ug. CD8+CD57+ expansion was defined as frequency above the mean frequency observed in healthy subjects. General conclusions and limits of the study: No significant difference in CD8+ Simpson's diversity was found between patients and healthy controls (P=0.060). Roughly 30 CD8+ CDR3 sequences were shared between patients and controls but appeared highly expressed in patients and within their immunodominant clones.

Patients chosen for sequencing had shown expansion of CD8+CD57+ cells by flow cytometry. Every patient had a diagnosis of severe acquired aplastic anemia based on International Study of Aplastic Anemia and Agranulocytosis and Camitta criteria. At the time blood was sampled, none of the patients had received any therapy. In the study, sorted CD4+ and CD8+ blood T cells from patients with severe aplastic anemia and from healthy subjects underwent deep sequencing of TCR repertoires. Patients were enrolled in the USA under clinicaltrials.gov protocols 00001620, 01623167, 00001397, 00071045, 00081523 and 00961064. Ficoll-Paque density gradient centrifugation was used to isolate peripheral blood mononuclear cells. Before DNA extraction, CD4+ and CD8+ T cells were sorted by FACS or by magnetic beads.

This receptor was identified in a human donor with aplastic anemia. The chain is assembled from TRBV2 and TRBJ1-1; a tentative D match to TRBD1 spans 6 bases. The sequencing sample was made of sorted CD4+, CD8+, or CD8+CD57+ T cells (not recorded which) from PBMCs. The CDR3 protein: CASSSMGATEAFF. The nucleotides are TGTGCCAGCAGTTCAATGGGGGCTACTGAAGCTTTCTTT.